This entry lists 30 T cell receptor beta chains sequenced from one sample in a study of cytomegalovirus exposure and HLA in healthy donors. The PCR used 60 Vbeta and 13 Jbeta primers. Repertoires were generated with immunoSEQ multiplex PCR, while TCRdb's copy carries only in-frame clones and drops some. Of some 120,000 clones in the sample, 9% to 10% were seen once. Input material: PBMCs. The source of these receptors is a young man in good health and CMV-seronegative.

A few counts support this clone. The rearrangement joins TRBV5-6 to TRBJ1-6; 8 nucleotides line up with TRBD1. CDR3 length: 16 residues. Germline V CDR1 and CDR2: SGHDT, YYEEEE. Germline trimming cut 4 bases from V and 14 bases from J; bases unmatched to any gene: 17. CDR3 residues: CASSLWGTGDTKALHF. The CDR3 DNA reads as TGTGCCAGCAGCCTATGGGGGACAGGCGATACAAAAGCCCTCCACTTT.

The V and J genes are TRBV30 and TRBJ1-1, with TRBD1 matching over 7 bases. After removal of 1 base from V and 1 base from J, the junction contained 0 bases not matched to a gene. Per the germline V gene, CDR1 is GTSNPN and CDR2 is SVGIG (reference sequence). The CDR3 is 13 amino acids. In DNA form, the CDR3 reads TGTGCCTGGAGTGGACAGGGGAACACTGAAGCTTTCTTT. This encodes CAWSGQGNTEAFF.

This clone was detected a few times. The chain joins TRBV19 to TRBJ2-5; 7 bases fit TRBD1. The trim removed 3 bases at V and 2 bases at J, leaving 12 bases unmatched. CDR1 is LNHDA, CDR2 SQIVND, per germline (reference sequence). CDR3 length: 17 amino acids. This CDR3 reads CASSILRQGRVQETQYF. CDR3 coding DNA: TGTGCCAGTAGTATTCTGCGACAGGGTAGGGTACAAGAGACCCAGTACTTC.

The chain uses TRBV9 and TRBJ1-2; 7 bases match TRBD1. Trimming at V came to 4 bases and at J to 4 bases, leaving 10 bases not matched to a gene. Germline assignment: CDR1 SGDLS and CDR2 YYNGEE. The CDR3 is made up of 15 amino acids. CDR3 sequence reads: CASSPEGGSFYGYTF. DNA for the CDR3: TGTGCCAGCAGCCCGGAAGGGGGCAGCTTCTATGGCTACACCTTC.

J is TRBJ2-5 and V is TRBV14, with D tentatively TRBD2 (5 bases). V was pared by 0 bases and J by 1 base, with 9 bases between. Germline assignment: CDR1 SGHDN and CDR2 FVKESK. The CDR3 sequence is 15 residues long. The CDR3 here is CASSQDTGLQETQYF. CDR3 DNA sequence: TGTGCCAGCAGCCAAGATACCGGACTCCAAGAGACCCAGTACTTC.

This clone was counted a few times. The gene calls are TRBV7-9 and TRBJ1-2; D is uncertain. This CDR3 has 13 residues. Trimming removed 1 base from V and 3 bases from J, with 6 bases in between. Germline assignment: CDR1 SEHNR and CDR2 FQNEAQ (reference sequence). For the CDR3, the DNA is TGTGCCAGCAGCTTAGAAGCTGACTATGGCTACACCTTC. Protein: CASSLEADYGYTF.

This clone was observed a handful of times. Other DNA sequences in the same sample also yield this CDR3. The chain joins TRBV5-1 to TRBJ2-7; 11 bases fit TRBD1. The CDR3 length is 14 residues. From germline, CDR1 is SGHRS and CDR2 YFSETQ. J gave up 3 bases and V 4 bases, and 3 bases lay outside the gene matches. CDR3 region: CASSPGQGGYEQYF. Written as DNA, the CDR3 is TGCGCCAGCAGCCCGGGACAGGGGGGCTACGAGCAGTACTTC. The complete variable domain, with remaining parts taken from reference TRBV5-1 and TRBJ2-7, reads KAGVTQTPRYLIKTRGQQVTLSCSPISGHRSVSWYQQTPGQGLQFLFEYFSETQRNKGNFPGRFSGRQFSNSRSEMNVSTLELGDSALYLCASSPGQGGYEQYFGPGTRLTVT.

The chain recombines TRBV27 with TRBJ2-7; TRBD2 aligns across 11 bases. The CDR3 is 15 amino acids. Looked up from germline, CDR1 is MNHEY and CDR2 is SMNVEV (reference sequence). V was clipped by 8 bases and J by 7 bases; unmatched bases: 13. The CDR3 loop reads CASQPPTSGSREQYF. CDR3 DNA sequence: TGTGCCAGCCAGCCCCCTACTAGCGGGAGTCGGGAGCAGTACTTC.

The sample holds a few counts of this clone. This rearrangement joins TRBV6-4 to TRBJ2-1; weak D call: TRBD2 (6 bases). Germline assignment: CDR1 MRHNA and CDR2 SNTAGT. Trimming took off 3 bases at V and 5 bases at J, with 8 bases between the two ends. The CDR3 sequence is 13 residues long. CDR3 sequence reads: CASSERGHNEQFF. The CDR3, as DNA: TGTGCCAGCAGTGAGCGGGGCCACAATGAGCAGTTCTTC.

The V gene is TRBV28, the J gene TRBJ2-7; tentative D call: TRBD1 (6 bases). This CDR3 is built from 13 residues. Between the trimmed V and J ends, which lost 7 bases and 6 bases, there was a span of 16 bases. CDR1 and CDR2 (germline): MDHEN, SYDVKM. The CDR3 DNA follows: TGTGCCAGCAAGATTAACAGGGTCGGCGAGCAGTACTTC. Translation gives CASKINRVGEQYF.

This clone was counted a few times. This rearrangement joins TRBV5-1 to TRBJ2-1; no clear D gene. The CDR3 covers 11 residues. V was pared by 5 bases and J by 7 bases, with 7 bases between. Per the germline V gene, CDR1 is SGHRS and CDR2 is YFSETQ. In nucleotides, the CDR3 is TGCGCCAGCAGTGGCGGTAATGAGCAGTTCTTC. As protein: CASSGGNEQFF.

For the CDR3, the DNA is TGTGCCAGTACCGGTCAGGGATATAGCAATCAGCCCCAGCATTTT. It encodes CASTGQGYSNQPQHF. The chain has TRBV19 and TRBJ1-5; a weak D match, TRBD1 (5 bases). Per the germline V gene, CDR1 is LNHDA and CDR2 is SQIVND (reference sequence). The V and J ends lost 7 bases and 0 bases respectively, with 13 bases between them. This CDR3 is 15 amino acids long.

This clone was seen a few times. The chain's CDR3 is CASSLEGGQFF. CDR3 DNA sequence: TGTGCCAGCAGCTTAGAGGGGGGGCAGTTCTTC. This rearrangement joins TRBV11-2 to TRBJ2-1; D possibly corresponds to TRBD2 (6 bases). Germline CDR1 SGHAT, CDR2 FQNNGV. Deletions cut 0 bases from V and 12 bases from J, with 6 bases between. The CDR3 sequence is 11 residues long.

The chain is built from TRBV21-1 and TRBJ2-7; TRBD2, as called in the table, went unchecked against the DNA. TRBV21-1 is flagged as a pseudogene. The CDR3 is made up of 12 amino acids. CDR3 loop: CASRKPAYEQYF. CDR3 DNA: TGTGCCAGCAGGAAGCCCGCCTACGAGCAGTACTTC.

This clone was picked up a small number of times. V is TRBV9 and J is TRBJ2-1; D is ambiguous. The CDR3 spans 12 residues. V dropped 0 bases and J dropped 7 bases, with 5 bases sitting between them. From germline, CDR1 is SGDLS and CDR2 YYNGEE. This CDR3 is CASSVAVNEQFF. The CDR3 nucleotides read TGTGCCAGCAGCGTAGCTGTAAATGAGCAGTTCTTC. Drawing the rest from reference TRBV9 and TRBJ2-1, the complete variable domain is DSGVTQTPKHLITATGQRVTLRCSPRSGDLSVYWYQQSLDQGLQFLIQYYNGEERAKGNILERFSAQQFPDLHSELNLSSLELGDSALYFCASSVAVNEQFFGPGTRLTVL.

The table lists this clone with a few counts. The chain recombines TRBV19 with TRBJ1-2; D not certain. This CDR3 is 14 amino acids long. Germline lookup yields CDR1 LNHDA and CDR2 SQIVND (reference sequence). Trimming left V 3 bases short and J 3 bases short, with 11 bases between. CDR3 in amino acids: CASSMGYGDYGYTF. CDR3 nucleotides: TGTGCCAGTAGTATGGGCTACGGGGACTATGGCTACACCTTC.

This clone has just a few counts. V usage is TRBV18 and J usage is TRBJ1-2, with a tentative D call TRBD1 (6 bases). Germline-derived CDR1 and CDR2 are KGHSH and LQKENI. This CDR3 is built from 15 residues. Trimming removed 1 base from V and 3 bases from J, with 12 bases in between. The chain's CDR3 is CASSPLSGVDYGYTF. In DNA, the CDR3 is TGTGCCAGCTCACCACTCTCAGGGGTGGACTATGGCTACACCTTC.

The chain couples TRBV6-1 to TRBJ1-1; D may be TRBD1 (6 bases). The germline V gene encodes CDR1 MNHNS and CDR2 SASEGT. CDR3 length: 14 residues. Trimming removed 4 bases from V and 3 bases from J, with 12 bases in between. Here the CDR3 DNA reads TGTGCCAGCAGTGTTGAGGGGGGGGACACTGAAGCTTTCTTT. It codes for CASSVEGGDTEAFF.

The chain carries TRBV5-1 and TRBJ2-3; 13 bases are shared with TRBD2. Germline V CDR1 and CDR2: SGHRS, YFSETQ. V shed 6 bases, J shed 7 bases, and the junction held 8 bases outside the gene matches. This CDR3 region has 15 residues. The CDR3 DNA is TGCGCCAGCAACCCACTAGCGGGAGGGCCGAATACGCAGTATTTT. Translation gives CASNPLAGGPNTQYF.

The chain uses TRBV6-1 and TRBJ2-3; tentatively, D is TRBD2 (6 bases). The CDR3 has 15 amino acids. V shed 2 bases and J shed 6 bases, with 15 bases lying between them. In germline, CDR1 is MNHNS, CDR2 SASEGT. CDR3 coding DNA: TGTGCCAGCAGTGAATCCGGAGGGACGTCGGATACGCAGTATTTT. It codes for CASSESGGTSDTQYF.

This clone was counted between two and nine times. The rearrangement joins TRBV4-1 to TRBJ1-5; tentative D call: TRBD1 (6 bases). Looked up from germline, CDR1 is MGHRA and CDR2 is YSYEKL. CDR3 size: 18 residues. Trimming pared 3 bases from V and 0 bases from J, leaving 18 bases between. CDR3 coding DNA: TGCGCCAGCAGCCAGAGATTCGCGCAGGGGATTAGCAATCAGCCCCAGCATTTT. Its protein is CASSQRFAQGISNQPQHF.

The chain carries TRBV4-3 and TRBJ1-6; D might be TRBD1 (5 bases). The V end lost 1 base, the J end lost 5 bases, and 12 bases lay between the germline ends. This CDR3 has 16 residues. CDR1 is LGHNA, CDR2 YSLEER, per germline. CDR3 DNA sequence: TGCGCCAGCAGCCAAGTGGCGGGACGGAATAATTCACCCCTCCACTTT. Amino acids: CASSQVAGRNNSPLHF.

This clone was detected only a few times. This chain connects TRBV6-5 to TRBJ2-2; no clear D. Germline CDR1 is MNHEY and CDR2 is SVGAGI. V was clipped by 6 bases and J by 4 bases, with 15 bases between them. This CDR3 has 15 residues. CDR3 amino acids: CASRSEAVGTGELFF. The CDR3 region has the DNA TGTGCCAGCAGAAGCGAGGCTGTGGGCACCGGGGAGCTGTTTTTT.

This CDR3 is CSVAGGGLSSYNEQFF. CDR3 sequence (DNA): TGCAGCGTGGCGGGGGGGGGCCTAAGCTCCTACAATGAGCAGTTCTTC. V usage is TRBV29-1 and J usage is TRBJ2-1, with 9 bases that match TRBD2. V trimming: 6 bases; J trimming: 0 bases; junction bases outside the gene matches: 9. Germline V lookup: CDR1 SQVTM, CDR2 ANQGSEA. The CDR3 has 16 amino acids.

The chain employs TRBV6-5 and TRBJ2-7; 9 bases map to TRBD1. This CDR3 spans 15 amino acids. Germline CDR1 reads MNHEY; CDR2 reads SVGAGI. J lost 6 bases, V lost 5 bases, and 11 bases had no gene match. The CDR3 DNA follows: TGTGCCAGCAGTCCTAACCGGGACAGGGTGAGCGAGCAGTACTTC. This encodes CASSPNRDRVSEQYF.

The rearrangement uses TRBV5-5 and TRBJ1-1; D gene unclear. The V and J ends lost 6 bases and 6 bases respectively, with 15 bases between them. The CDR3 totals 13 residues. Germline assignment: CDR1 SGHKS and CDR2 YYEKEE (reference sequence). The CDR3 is CASKRPGYAEAFF. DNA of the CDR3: TGTGCCAGCAAGCGCCCGGGGTACGCTGAAGCTTTCTTT.

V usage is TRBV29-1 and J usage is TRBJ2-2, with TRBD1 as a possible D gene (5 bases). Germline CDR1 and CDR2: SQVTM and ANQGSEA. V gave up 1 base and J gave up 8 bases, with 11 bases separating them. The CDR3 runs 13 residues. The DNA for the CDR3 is TGCAGCGTTGAAGGGCCGAAGGGGGGGGAGCTGTTTTTT. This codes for CSVEGPKGGELFF.

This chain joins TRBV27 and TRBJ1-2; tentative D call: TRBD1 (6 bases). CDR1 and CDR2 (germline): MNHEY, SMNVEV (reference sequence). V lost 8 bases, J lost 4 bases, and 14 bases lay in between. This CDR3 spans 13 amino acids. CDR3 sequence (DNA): TGTGCCAGCGGCTCCCCGGACAGCTATGGCTACACCTTC. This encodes CASGSPDSYGYTF.

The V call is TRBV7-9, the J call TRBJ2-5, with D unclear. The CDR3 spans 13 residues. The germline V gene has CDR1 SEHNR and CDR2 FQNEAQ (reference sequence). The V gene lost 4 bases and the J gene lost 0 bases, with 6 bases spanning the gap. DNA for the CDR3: TGTGCCAGCAGCTCGTCGGACCAAGAGACCCAGTACTTC. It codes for CASSSSDQETQYF.

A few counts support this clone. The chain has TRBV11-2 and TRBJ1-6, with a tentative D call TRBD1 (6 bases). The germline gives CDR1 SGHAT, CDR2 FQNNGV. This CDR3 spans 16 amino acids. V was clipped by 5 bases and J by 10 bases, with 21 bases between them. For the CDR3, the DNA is TGTGCCAGCAGCCCTAGAGACGGAACAGGGCACTCACCCCTCCACTTT. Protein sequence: CASSPRDGTGHSPLHF.